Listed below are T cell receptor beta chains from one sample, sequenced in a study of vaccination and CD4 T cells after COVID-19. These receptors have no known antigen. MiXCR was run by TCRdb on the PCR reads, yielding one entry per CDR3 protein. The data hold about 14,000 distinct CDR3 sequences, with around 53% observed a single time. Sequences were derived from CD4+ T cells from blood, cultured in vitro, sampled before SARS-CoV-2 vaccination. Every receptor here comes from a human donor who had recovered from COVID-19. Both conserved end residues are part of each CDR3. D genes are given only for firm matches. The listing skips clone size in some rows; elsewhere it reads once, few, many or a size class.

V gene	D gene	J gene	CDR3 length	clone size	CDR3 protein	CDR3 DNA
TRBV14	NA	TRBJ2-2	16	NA	CASSPFWDKNTGELFF	TGTGCCAGCAGCCCCTTTTGGGACAAGAACACCGGGGAGCTGTTTTTT
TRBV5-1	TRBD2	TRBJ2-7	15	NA	CASSLIAGPTYEQYF	TGCGCCAGCAGCTTAATAGCGGGACCTACCTACGAGCAGTACTTC
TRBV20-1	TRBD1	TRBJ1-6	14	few	CSARDRGHNSPLHF	TGCAGTGCGAGGGACAGGGGGCATAATTCACCCCTCCACTTT
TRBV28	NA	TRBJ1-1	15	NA	CASSLGGTANTEAFF	TGTGCCAGCAGTTTAGGAGGGACTGCGAACACTGAAGCTTTCTTT
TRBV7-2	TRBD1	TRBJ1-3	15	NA	CASTYLGQGGNTIYF	TGTGCCAGCACCTATTTGGGACAGGGGGGAAACACCATATATTTT
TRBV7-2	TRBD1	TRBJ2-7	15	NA	CASSLGGQGSYEQYF	TGTGCCAGCAGCTTAGGGGGACAGGGCTCCTACGAGCAGTACTTC
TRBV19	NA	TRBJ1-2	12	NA	CASSLDSYGYTF	TGTGCCAGTTCACTGGACAGCTATGGCTACACCTTC
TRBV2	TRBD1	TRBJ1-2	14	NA	CASSELGGDYGYTF	TGTGCCAGCAGTGAATTAGGGGGCGACTATGGCTACACCTTC
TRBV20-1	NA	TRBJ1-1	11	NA	CSPGAGTEAFF	TGCAGTCCAGGGGCGGGCACTGAAGCTTTCTTT
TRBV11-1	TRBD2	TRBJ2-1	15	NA	CASSLVAGGYNEQFF	TGTGCCAGCAGCTTAGTAGCGGGGGGTTACAATGAGCAGTTCTTC
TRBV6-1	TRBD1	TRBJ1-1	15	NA	CASQQGRGMNTEAFF	TGTGCCAGTCAACAGGGGAGAGGTATGAACACTGAAGCTTTCTTT
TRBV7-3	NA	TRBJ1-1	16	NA	CASSLTPRGVNTEAFF	TGTGCCAGCAGCTTAACCCCCCGGGGAGTAAACACTGAAGCTTTCTTT
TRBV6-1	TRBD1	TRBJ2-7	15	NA	CASSRLGQGAHEQYF	TGTGCCAGCAGCCGTTTGGGACAGGGGGCCCACGAGCAGTACTTC
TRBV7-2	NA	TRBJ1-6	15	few	CASSPLGHDNSPLHF	TGTGCCAGCAGCCCCCTCGGGCACGATAATTCACCCCTCCACTTT
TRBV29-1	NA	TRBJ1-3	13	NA	CSVELGIGNTIYF	TGCAGCGTTGAACTAGGAATTGGAAACACCATATATTTT
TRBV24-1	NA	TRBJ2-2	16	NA	CATSDASGAYTGELFF	TGTGCCACCAGTGATGCCTCAGGGGCCTACACCGGGGAGCTGTTTTTT
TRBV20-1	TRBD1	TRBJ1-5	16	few	CSARGDRRYSNQPQHF	TGCAGTGCTAGAGGGGACAGGAGGTATAGCAATCAGCCCCAGCATTTT